This paragraph reports one T cell receptor (beta chain). The data were taken from a study of blood T cell repertoires in COVID-19. For the study at large: Some COVID-19 samples were acute and others convalescent; all came from the United States, Italy and Spain. The analysed material was cDNA or gDNA that came from T cells, B-cell-depleted T cells, or PBMCs.

This CDR3 is built from 16 residues. Trimming stripped 4 bases from V and 0 bases from J, with 13 bases between. Germline V gene sequence: CDR1 KGHSH, CDR2 LQKENI. In the study's own analysis: It was from reference gene primer amplification that nucleated cell counts were estimated. Measured with immunoSEQ multiplex PCR; TCRdb has only the in-frame clones, and not every one. The V and J calls and clone size were taken over from that table, and D and trimming were inferred from the DNA. The sample contains around 220,000 clones, roughly three quarters of which appear only once. The sample was peripheral blood. The J gene is TRBJ1-5, the V gene TRBV18; D may be TRBD1 (5 bases). The source is a woman aged 40 to 55 with active or convalescent COVID-19. In DNA form, the CDR3 reads TGTGCCAGCTCACTTAGACAGATAGATAGCAATCAGCCCCAGCATTTT. Its translation: CASSLRQIDSNQPQHF.